This TCR beta chain was retrieved from a study of siplizumab effects on memory and regulatory T cells. Overall study findings and caveats: Apparently more diverse than memory cells, naive T cells also seemed major alloresponse contributors.

On this clone: Its target is not known.

Per sample, the assay covered 85,000 to 100,000 TCR templates. Here immunoSEQ multiplex PCR was the method, and the copy in TCRdb shows in-frame clones only, minus some. The sample includes 90,000 to 130,000 clones, about nine tenths seen only once; the top ten take 1.3%. The specimen was CD4+ T cells sorted from blood. The TCR sequence derives from a human donor in good health.

The CDR3 nucleotides read TGTGCCAGCAGTTCACATATGGACAGCACTGAAGCTTTCTTT. This encodes CASSSHMDSTEAFF. J is TRBJ1-1 and V is TRBV6-6; D may be TRBD1 (6 bases). Trimming pared 4 bases from V and 4 bases from J, leaving 13 bases between. Germline V gene data show CDR1 as MNHNY and CDR2 as SVGAGI (reference sequence). CDR3 length equals 14 residues.